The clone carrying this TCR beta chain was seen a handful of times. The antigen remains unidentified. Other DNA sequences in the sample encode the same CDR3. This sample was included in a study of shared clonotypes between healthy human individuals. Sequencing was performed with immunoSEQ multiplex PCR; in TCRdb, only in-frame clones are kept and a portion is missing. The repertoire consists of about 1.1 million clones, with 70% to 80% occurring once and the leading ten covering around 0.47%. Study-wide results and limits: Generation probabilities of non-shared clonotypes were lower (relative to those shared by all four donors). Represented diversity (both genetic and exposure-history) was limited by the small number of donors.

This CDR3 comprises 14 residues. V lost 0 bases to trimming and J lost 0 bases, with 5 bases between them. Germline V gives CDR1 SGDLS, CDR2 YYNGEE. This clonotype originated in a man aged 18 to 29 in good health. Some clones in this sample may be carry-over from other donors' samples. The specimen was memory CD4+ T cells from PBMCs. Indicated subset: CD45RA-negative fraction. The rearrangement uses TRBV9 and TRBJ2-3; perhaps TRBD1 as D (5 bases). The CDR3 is CASSVEGSTDTQYF. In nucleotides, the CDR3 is TGTGCCAGCAGCGTAGAGGGGAGCACAGATACGCAGTATTTT.